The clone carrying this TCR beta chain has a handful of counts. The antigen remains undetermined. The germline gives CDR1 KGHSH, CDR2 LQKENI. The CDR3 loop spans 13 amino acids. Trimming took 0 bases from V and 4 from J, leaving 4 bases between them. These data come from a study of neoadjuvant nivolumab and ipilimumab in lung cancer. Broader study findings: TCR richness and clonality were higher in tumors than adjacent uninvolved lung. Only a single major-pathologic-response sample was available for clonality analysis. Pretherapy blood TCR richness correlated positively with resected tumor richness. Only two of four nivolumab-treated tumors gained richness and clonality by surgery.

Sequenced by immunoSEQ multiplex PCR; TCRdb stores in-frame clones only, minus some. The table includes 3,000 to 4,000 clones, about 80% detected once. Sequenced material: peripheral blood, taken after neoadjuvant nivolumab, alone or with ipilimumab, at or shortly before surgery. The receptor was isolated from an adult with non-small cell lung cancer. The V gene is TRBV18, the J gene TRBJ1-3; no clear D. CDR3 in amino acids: CASSPPGGNTIYF. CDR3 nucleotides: TGTGCCAGCTCACCACCGGGGGGAAACACCATATATTTT.